This record covers a single T cell receptor (beta chain). The iRepertoire nested amplicon-rescue multiplex PCR amplified TCR alpha and beta CDR3s from RNA. TCRdb recomputed calls from the multiplex PCR reads with MiXCR, one row per CDR3 protein. The data contain more than 350,000 distinct CDR3 sequences, roughly two fifths of them seen just once; the ten biggest clones take up approximately 12%. The entry originates in a study of glioma-infiltrating T cells. Germline V gene lookup returns CDR1 KGHSH and CDR2 LQKENI. Trimming cost V 3 bases and J 3 bases, with 11 bases left between them. The CDR3 spans 14 residues.

Sequenced input: glioma tissue, nonneoplastic brain tissue, or PBMCs (not recorded which). The TCR was taken from a human donor with low-grade glioma or glioblastoma, undergoing nonglioma brain surgery, or in good health (not recorded which). The chain is built from TRBV18 and TRBJ1-1; TRBD1 might be the D (6 bases). The CDR3 sequence: CASSPTGMDTEAFF. CDR3 DNA: TGTGCCAGCTCACCCACAGGGATGGACACTGAAGCTTTCTTT.